What follows is one TCR beta chain and its context. The antigen remains unidentified. Germline and junction disagree at one end, which may indicate a read error. This CDR3 has 13 residues. Germline CDR1 and CDR2: SGDLS and YYNGEE. This sample stems from a study of cytomegalovirus exposure and HLA in healthy donors. Study results and caveats: Researchers reportedly found TCR beta sequences accurately predicted most subjects' HLA-A and HLA-B alleles. Presence/absence analyses rested on an assumption that sequencing depth was roughly uniform across donors. In a later analysis, HLA-C alleles had the fewest associated TCRs, DRB1 alleles the most.

Both 60 Vbeta primers and 13 Jbeta primers went into the PCR. Sequenced by immunoSEQ multiplex PCR; TCRdb stores in-frame clones only, minus some. The sample has around 88,000 clones, roughly 80% seen once. This clonotype originated in a man aged 45-60 years in good health and CMV-seropositive. The rearrangement uses TRBV9 and TRBJ1-2; 8 positions agree with TRBD1. The specimen was PBMCs. The DNA of the CDR3 is TGTGCCAGCAGCCCGACAGGGGTCTATGGCTACCCCTTC. Its protein product is CASSPTGVYGYPF.